These T cell receptor beta chains were read from a single sample in a study of blood T cells in healthy people across ages. TCRdb analysed the 5' RACE reads with MiXCR anew, one entry per CDR3 protein. Here the sample spans some 1.5 million distinct CDR3 sequences, roughly 30% being singletons. The source material was blood. These receptors all stem from a woman aged 30 to 39 in good health. CDR3s include the opening cysteine and the closing phenylalanine or tryptophan. The order of the fields is J gene, V gene, CDR3 protein.

J gene: TRBJ1-1; V gene: TRBV20-1; CDR3 protein: CSAPLREKRDTEAFF
J gene: TRBJ1-4; V gene: TRBV5-1; CDR3 protein: CASSRLQGTTNEKLFF
J gene: TRBJ1-4; V gene: TRBV10-3; CDR3 protein: CAISQSATNEKLFF
J gene: TRBJ2-3; V gene: TRBV4-3; CDR3 protein: CASSFGPGGRAADTQYF
J gene: TRBJ2-3; V gene: TRBV6-2/TRBV6-3; CDR3 protein: CASSYGSGAPTDTQYF
J gene: TRBJ2-6; V gene: TRBV3-1; CDR3 protein: CVSSPSDRTSSGANVLTF
J gene: TRBJ2-7; V gene: TRBV12-3/TRBV12-4; CDR3 protein: CANSFLGGGEQYF
J gene: TRBJ1-1; V gene: TRBV3-1; CDR3 protein: CASSQVQLAEAFF
J gene: TRBJ2-1; V gene: TRBV7-8; CDR3 protein: CASSLVEVGNEQFF
J gene: TRBJ2-1; V gene: TRBV29-1; CDR3 protein: CSVEDYSRNEQFF
J gene: TRBJ2-1; V gene: TRBV7-3; CDR3 protein: CASSRTSSETQFF
J gene: TRBJ2-7; V gene: TRBV7-8; CDR3 protein: CASSRTSYSGYNERYF
J gene: TRBJ2-3; V gene: TRBV5-1; CDR3 protein: CASSSGQTSSDTQYF
J gene: TRBJ1-2; V gene: TRBV12-3/TRBV12-4; CDR3 protein: CASSLAPSTGIYGYTF
J gene: TRBJ1-1; V gene: TRBV18; CDR3 protein: CASSPSYDGTEAFF
J gene: TRBJ2-5; V gene: TRBV15; CDR3 protein: CATSRGLAEQETQYF
J gene: TRBJ1-2; V gene: TRBV19; CDR3 protein: CASSRRGRESGYTF
J gene: TRBJ2-4; V gene: TRBV7-9; CDR3 protein: CASSPGGDYNEQYF